This record concerns one T cell receptor (beta chain) sequence. Its antigen is undetermined. In germline, CDR1 is LNHNV, CDR2 YYDKDF (reference sequence). Trimming took off 4 bases at V and 5 bases at J, with 11 bases between the two ends. The CDR3 contains 13 residues. The sample belongs to a study of radiotherapy plus CTLA-4 blockade in lung cancer. Study-level information: Around 18% of patients responded objectively, and about 32% achieved disease control.

Focal radiation was given together with CTLA-4 blockade (ipilimumab) to patients with chemo-refractory metastatic non-small-cell lung cancer. General study findings and limits: The authors reported that early blood T cell clone dynamics, with interferon-beta, best predicted response. Blood TCR clones of tumor origin expanded after radiotherapy plus ipilimumab.

The method was immunoSEQ multiplex PCR; TCRdb's version includes in-frame clones alone and lacks a portion of them. The repertoire holds 81,000 or so clones, with 84% as singletons. This TCR derives from a human donor with non-small cell lung cancer who had stable disease on radiotherapy plus ipilimumab. The sample in question was peripheral blood, obtained from a patient treated with radiotherapy plus ipilimumab. This sequence joins TRBV15 and TRBJ2-5, with D maybe TRBD2 (6 bases). The CDR3 loop reads CATSTTRRETQYF. The CDR3 nucleotides read TGTGCCACCAGCACGACTAGACGGGAGACCCAGTACTTC. The full variable domain, with the rest looked up from reference TRBV15 and TRBJ2-5, is DAMVIQNPRYQVTQFGKPVTLSCSQTLNHNVMYWYQQKSSQAPKLLFHYYDKDFNNEADTPDNFQSRRPNTSFCFLDIRSPGLGDTAMYLCATSTTRRETQYFGPGTRLLVL.